This TCR beta chain was identified during a study of blood T cell repertoires in COVID-19. On the study more broadly: The study drew acute and convalescent COVID-19 samples from the United States, Italy and Spain.

The protocol was immunoSEQ multiplex PCR, while the TCRdb copy is restricted to in-frame clones and leaves out a portion. In the table there are about 220,000 clones, about 83% of which are singletons. Trimming pared 0 bases from V and 12 bases from J, leaving 9 bases between. The germline CDR1 and CDR2 sequences are MGHRA and YSYEKL. The CDR3 extends over 12 amino acids. Donors of Cohort 3 who recovered were those that had two negative PCRs, clearance, or symptom resolution. The rearrangement links TRBV4-1 to TRBJ2-1; D might be TRBD2 (5 bases). The sequence came from a woman in her 40s who had recovered from COVID-19. Sequenced: PBMCs or T cells enriched from blood (not recorded which). The CDR3 reads CASSQDGVRQFF. The CDR3 coding sequence is TGCGCCAGCAGCCAAGACGGGGTAAGGCAGTTCTTC.